Listed here is a single T cell receptor (beta chain). Authors' data handling: Nucleated cell counts were estimated from reference gene primer amplification. Sequencing used immunoSEQ multiplex PCR; TCRdb keeps in-frame clones, though not all of them. From that table come the V and J calls and clone size; the DNA was used to work out D and trimming. The profile covers around 480,000 clones, with around 88% appearing a single time and roughly 12% taken by the ten largest. The data were taken from a study of blood T cell repertoires in COVID-19. Study-level information: COVID-19 samples collected from the United States, Italy and Spain covered acute and convalescent phases.

CDR1 and CDR2 from the germline V gene are GTSNPN and SVGIG (reference sequence). Between the trimmed V and J ends, which lost 3 bases and 0 bases, there was a span of 8 bases. This CDR3 has 13 amino acids. Seattle patients were enrolled during active infection and followed longitudinally. Source material: peripheral blood. This receptor was obtained from a woman between 45 and 60 years old with COVID-19, enrolled during active disease. The chain uses TRBV30 and TRBJ1-1; no clear D gene. This CDR3 reads CAWSFPLNTEAFF. The CDR3, as DNA: TGTGCCTGGAGCTTCCCTTTGAACACTGAAGCTTTCTTT.